The source of this T cell receptor beta chain is a study of blood T cell repertoires in COVID-19 (dated by TCRdb to the early 2020s). For the study in its entirety: Samples from collaborators originated in the United States, Italy and Spain and spanned both the acute and convalescent phases of COVID-19. The material from the prospective study consisted of cDNA or gDNA derived from T cells, B-cell-depleted T cells, or PBMCs. The dataset comprised deeply sampled blood TCRbeta repertoires from subjects exposed to, actively infected with, or recovered from COVID-19. The repertoires were made available in a free public database intended to serve as a resource for research on the immune response to SARS-CoV-2. The samples were drawn from two sources: the first 160 participants of the ongoing ImmuneRACE study, and 1,000 to 1,500 subjects contributed by 6 global collaborators. Sample metadata almost always included a de-identified subject ID, COVID-19 status, age in years and sex. Where available, HLA class I and class II types were taken from metadata supplied by the sample provider and were not determined by assay-based typing.

Each collaborating institution followed its own protocols to collect whole blood in K2EDTA tubes. Collaborator samples were shipped for TCRbeta analysis as frozen whole blood, isolated PBMCs, or DNA extracted from either sample type. TCRbeta CDR3 regions were amplified from genomic DNA by means of the immunoSEQ Assay, a bias-controlled multiplex PCR. The study's processing was this. The number of nucleated cells in each sample was estimated by amplification of reference gene primers within the assay. To quantify the absolute abundance of each unique TCRbeta CDR3 rearrangement, sequence reads were collapsed and filtered. For each sample, productive Simpson clonality was calculated by taking the square root of Simpson's diversity index across productive rearrangements. Drawn from immuneACCESS, this table holds only the in-frame rearrangements with V and J called that TCRdb kept. Clones are partly lost; checked studies trace under half to an unresolved V gene and leave the rest unexplained. The DNA gave D and trimming, while V, J and clone size come from that table. Counted in this sample were about 76,000 clones; about 81% of them appeared once. 27% of the sample comes from the top ten.

Study-level results and caveats: How much clinical and demographic metadata was included differed by source and by participant, and the metadata was provided uncurated.

A note on this clone: Its target antigen remains unknown. Base qualities are not recorded, but no much larger clone differs from it by a single base.

CDR1 KGHSH and CDR2 LQKENI are derived from the germline V gene. V is shortened by 6 bases, J by 1 base, and the region joining them spans 9 bases. Including cysteine and phenylalanine, the CDR3 has 13 amino acids. Kept here is only the CDR3 DNA, which spans 39 bases and is read in frame from base 1. The sequence derives from a human donor in a cohort sampled during active COVID-19. Sequencing input: peripheral blood. This sequence uses TRBV18 and TRBJ1-1, with the identity of the D gene unclear. Here is the DNA: TGTGCCAGCTCCCCAACACGGAACACTGAAGCTTTCTTT. This is translated as CASSPTRNTEAFF. With the portions outside the CDR3 filled from the reference TRBV18 and TRBJ1-1 genes, the complete variable region becomes NAGVMQNPRHLVRRRGQEARLRCSPMKGHSHVYWYRQLPEEGLKFMVYLQKENIIDESGMPKERFSAEFPKEGPSILRIQQVVRGDSAAYFCASSPTRNTEAFFGQGTRLTVV.